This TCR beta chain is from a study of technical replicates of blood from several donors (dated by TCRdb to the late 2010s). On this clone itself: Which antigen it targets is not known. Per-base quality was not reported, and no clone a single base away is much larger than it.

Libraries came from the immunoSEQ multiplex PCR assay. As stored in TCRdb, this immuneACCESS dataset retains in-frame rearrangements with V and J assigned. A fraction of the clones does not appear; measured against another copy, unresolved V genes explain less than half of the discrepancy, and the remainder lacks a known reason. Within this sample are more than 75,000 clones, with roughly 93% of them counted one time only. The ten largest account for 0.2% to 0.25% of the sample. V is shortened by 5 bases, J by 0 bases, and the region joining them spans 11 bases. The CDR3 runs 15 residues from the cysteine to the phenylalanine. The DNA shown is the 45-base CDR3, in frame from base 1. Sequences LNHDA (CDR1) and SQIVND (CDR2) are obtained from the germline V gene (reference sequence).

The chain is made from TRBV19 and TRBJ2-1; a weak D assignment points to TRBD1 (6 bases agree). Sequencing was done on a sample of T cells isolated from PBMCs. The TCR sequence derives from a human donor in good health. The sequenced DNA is TGTGCCAGTAGTCTGGTCAGGGGCTCCTACAATGAGCAGTTCTTC. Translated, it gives CASSLVRGSYNEQFF.